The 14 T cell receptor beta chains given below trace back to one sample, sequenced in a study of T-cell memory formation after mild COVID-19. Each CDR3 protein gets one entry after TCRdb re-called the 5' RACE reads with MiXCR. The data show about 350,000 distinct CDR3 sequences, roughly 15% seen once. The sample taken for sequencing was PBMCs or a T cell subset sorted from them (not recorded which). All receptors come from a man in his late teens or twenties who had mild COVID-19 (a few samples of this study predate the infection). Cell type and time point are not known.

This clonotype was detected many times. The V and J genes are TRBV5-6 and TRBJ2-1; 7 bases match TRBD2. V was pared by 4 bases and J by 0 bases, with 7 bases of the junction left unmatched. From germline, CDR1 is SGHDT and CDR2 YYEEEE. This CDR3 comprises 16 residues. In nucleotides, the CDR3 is TGTGCCAGCAGCGGGGTGGCGGGGGACTCCTACAATGAGCAGTTCTTC. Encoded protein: CASSGVAGDSYNEQFF.

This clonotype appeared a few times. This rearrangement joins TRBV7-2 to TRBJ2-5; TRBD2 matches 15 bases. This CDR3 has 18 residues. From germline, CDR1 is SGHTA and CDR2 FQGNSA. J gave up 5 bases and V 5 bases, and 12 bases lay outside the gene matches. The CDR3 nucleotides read TGTGCCAGCAGCCCGTCGGGACTAGCGGGGGGAGCGCAGGAGACCCAGTACTTC. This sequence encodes CASSPSGLAGGAQETQYF.

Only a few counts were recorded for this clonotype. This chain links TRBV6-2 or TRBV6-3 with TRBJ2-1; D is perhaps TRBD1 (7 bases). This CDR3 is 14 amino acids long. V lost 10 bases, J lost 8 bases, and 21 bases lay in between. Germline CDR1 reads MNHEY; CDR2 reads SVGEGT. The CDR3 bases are TGTGCCACCCGACCGGGGGACAGTTGGGATGAGCAGTTCTTC. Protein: CATRPGDSWDEQFF.

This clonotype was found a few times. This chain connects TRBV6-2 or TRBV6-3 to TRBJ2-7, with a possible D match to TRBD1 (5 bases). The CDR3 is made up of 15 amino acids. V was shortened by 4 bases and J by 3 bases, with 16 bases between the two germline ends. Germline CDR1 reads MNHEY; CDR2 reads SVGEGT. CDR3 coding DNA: TGTGCCAGCAGTTCCGCTCGTATCGACAGCTACGAGCAGTACGTC. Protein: CASSSARIDSYEQYV.

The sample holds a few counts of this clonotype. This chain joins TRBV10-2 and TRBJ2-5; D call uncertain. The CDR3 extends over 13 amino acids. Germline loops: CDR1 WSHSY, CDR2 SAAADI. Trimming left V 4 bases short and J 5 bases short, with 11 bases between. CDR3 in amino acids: CASSGPSRETQYF. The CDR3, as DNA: TGCGCCAGCAGTGGTCCGTCGAGGGAGACCCAGTACTTC.

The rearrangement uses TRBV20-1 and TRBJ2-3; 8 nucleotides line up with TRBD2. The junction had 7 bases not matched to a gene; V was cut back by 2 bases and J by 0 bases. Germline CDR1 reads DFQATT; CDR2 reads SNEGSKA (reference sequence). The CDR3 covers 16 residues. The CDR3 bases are TGCAGTGCTAGAAGGACCGGCGGGGGGAGCACAGATACGCAGTATTTT. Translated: CSARRTGGGSTDTQYF.

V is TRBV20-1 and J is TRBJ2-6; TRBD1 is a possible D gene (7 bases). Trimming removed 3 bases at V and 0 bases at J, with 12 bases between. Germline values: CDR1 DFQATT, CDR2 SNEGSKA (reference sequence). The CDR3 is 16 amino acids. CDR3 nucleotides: TGCAGTGCTAGGGGGGGACAGATCTCTGGGGCCAACGTCCTGACTTTC. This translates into CSARGGQISGANVLTF.

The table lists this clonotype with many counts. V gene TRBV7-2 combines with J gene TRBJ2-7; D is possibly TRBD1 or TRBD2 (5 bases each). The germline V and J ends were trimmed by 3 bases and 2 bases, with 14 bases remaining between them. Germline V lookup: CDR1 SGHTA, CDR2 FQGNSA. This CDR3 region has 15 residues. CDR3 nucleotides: TGTGCCAGCAGCTTTTCCGGGACGGAGGCCTACGAGCAGTACTTC. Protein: CASSFSGTEAYEQYF.

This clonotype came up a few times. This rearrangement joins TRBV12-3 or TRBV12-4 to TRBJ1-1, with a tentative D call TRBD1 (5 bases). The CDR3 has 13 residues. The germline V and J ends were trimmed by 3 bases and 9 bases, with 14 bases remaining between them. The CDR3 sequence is CASSFSWGIQAFF. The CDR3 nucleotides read TGTGCCAGCAGTTTTTCCTGGGGCATTCAAGCTTTCTTT.

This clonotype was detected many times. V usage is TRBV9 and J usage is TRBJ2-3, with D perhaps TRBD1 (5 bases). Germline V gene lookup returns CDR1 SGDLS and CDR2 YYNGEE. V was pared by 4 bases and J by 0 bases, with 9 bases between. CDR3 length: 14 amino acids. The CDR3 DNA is TGTGCCAGCAGCCTACGACAGAGCACAGATACGCAGTATTTT. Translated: CASSLRQSTDTQYF.

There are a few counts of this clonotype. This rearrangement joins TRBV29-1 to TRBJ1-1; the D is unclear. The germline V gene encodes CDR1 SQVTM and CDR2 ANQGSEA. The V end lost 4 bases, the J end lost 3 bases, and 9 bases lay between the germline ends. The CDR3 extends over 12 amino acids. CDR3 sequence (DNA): TGCAGCGTTGGCTGGTTTGACACTGAAGCTTTCTTT. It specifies CSVGWFDTEAFF. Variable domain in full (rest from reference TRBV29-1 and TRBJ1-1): SAVISQKPSRDICQRGTSLTIQCQVDSQVTMMFWYRQQPGQSLTLIATANQGSEATYESGFVIDKFPISRPNLTFSTLTVSNMSPEDSSIYLCSVGWFDTEAFFGQGTRLTVV.

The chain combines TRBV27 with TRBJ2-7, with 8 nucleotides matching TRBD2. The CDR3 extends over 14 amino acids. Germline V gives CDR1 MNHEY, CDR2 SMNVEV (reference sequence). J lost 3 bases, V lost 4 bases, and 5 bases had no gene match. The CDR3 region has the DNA TGTGCCAGCAGTTCGCGGGGGGCCTACTACGAGCAGTACTTC. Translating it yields CASSSRGAYYEQYF.

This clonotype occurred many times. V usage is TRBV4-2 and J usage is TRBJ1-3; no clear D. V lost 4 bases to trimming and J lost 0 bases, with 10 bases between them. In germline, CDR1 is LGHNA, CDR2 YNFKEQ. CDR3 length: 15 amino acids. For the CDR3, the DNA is TGTGCCAGCAGCCCCGAATCGGCCTCTGGAAACACCATATATTTT. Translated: CASSPESASGNTIYF.

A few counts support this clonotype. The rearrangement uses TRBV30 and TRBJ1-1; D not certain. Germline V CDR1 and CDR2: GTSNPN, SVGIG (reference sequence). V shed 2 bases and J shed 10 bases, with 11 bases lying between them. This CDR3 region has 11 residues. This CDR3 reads CAWSLTATAFF. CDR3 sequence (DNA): TGTGCCTGGAGTCTCACGGCGACAGCTTTCTTT.